These T cell receptor beta chains were read from a single sample in a study of blood T cell repertoires in COVID-19. Clones were sequenced by immunoSEQ multiplex PCR, and TCRdb holds only the in-frame ones, with some missing. The table records 300,000 or so clones, about 93% of them present only once. Sequenced: PBMCs or T cells enriched from blood (not recorded which). These receptors were obtained from a woman aged 25 to 39 who had recovered from COVID-19. Both conserved end residues are part of each CDR3. D genes are given only for firm matches. Clone sizes are given selectively: once, few, many, or a class where the clone is expanded.

j_call,d_call,clone_size,v_call,cdr3_aa,cdr3_nt
TRBJ1-3,.,.,TRBV5-1,CASSLDRGNSGNTIYF,TGCGCCAGCAGCTTGGATAGGGGCAACTCTGGAAACACCATATATTTT
TRBJ2-5,.,.,TRBV5-6,CASSLRAGQGAQYF,TGTGCCAGCAGCTTGAGGGCAGGCCAAGGGGCCCAGTACTTC
TRBJ2-7,.,.,TRBV12-3/TRBV12-4,CASSFQHSYEQYF,TGTGCCAGCAGTTTTCAACATTCCTACGAGCAGTACTTC
TRBJ2-1,TRBD1,.,TRBV7-2,CASSLRDSYNEQFF,TGTGCCAGCAGCTTAAGGGACAGTTACAATGAGCAGTTCTTC
TRBJ2-7,TRBD2,.,TRBV11-2,CASSFGLAATPSGEQYF,TGTGCCAGCAGCTTCGGACTAGCAGCGACTCCATCGGGGGAGCAGTACTTC
TRBJ1-3,.,.,TRBV30,CAWRGGESGNTIYF,TGTGCCTGGAGGGGGGGGGAATCTGGAAACACCATATATTTT
TRBJ1-2,.,.,TRBV28,CASSPPTGGYGYTF,TGTGCCAGCAGTCCACCGACGGGGGGATATGGCTACACCTTC
TRBJ2-7,TRBD2,.,TRBV12-3/TRBV12-4,CASGDSGIYEQYF,TGTGCCAGCGGGGATAGCGGGATCTACGAGCAGTACTTC
TRBJ1-6,TRBD1,many,TRBV2,CASSPSGQGSAPLHF,TGTGCCAGCAGCCCCTCCGGACAGGGCTCGGCACCCCTCCACTTT
TRBJ1-2,TRBD1,.,TRBV18,CASSPRDRDRSNGYTF,TGTGCCAGCTCACCCCGGGACAGGGATCGTTCGAATGGCTACACCTTC
TRBJ2-1,.,.,TRBV28,CASSFLAGFYNEQFF,TGTGCCAGCAGTTTCTTGGCGGGATTCTACAATGAGCAGTTCTTC
TRBJ2-3,TRBD2,.,TRBV27,CASSLDSGRPNTQYF,TGTGCCAGCAGTTTGGATAGCGGGAGGCCAAATACGCAGTATTTT
TRBJ2-7,TRBD2,.,TRBV14,CASSQPGLAGEGTYEQYF,TGTGCCAGCAGCCAACCGGGACTAGCGGGAGAAGGGACCTACGAGCAGTACTTC
TRBJ2-1,.,.,TRBV11-2,CASSLGRNEQFF,TGTGCCAGCAGCTTAGGGAGGAATGAGCAGTTCTTC
TRBJ2-7,.,.,TRBV15,CATSRDNRFSGQYF,TGTGCCACCAGCAGAGATAACAGGTTTAGCGGGCAGTACTTC
TRBJ2-3,.,.,TRBV7-8,CASSLESLSTDTQYF,TGTGCCAGCAGCTTAGAATCACTAAGCACAGATACGCAGTATTTT
TRBJ2-7,TRBD2,.,TRBV6-2/TRBV6-3,CASSYSGTSGEQYF,TGTGCCAGCAGTTACTCGGGGACTAGCGGCGAGCAGTACTTC
TRBJ2-5,TRBD2,.,TRBV15,CATSGRDRTGTSGAETQYF,TGTGCCACCAGCGGTAGGGACCGAACCGGGACTAGCGGGGCGGAGACCCAGTACTTC
TRBJ2-2,.,once,TRBV2,CASRILGGELFF,TGTGCCAGCAGGATTCTAGGCGGGGAGCTGTTTTTT
TRBJ2-7,TRBD1,.,TRBV10-3,CAISRQGSPGEQYF,TGTGCCATCAGCAGACAGGGTTCCCCCGGCGAGCAGTACTTC
TRBJ2-1,TRBD2,.,TRBV7-9,CASSLFPGRAGDEQFF,TGTGCCAGCAGCTTATTCCCCGGGAGGGCCGGTGATGAGCAGTTCTTC
TRBJ1-2,.,.,TRBV12-3/TRBV12-4,CASSPTGHYGYTF,TGTGCCAGCAGTCCCACAGGGCACTATGGCTACACCTTC